A single sample gave rise to the 6 T cell receptor beta chains below, sequenced in a study of human T cells and chemical hapten exposure. TCRdb re-called the RACE reads through MiXCR, storing one row per CDR3 protein. The sample has roughly 50,000 distinct CDR3 sequences, roughly a tenth seen once. Time point in this sample: pre-sensitization, week 0. Treatment of the sample: therapeutic diphenylcyclopropenone sensitization with weekly scalp DPC. Here the sequenced sample was whole blood, taken in connection with sensitization to the hapten diphenylcyclopropenone (DPC). The receptors here all came from a man aged 35-49 years with alopecia areata. Some clones in this sample may be carry-over from other donors' samples.

Concerning this clonotype itself: The junction and the germline gene differ at one end; a read error may be behind it. This chain connects TRBV9 to TRBJ2-6; no definite D call. CDR1 is SGDLS and CDR2 is YYNGEE in the germline V gene. This CDR3 contains 13 residues. CDR3: CACSVAGANVLTF. In DNA form, the CDR3 reads TGTGCCTGCAGCGTAGCTGGGGCCAACGTCCTGACTTTC.

This clonotype was detected many times. The rearrangement joins TRBV29-1 to TRBJ2-2; D is unclear. The CDR3 totals 12 residues. V lost 5 bases and J lost 3, with 7 bases in between. CDR1 SQVTM and CDR2 ANQGSEA come from the germline V gene. For the CDR3, the DNA is TGCAGCGTTTCGGTAGACACCGGGGAGCTGTTTTTT. Its translation: CSVSVDTGELFF.

V and J are TRBV12-3 or TRBV12-4 and TRBJ2-7; TRBD2 is a possible D gene (5 bases). Trimming left V 7 bases short and J 4 bases short, with 17 bases between. This CDR3 is built from 14 residues. For the CDR3, the DNA is TGTGCCAGCACCGGAGGTCGCGGGCTATACGAGCAGTACTTC. It codes for CASTGGRGLYEQYF.

CDR3 coding DNA: TGTGCCAGTGGCGACAGCTACACAGATACGCAGTATTTT. Amino acids: CASGDSYTDTQYF. The chain combines TRBV7-7 with TRBJ2-3, with D possibly matching TRBD1 (5 bases). The CDR3 covers 13 residues. From germline, CDR1 is SSHAT and CDR2 FNYEAQ (reference sequence). With 9 bases removed from V and 2 bases from J, the gap between germline ends came to 12 bases.

This clonotype was observed many times. The V and J genes are TRBV3-1 and TRBJ2-7; no definite D call. The germline CDR1 and CDR2 sequences are LGHDT and YNNKEL (reference sequence). V lost 2 bases, J lost 4 bases, and 3 bases lay in between. This CDR3 contains 11 residues. DNA for the CDR3: TGTGCCAGCAGCCAACAGTACGAGCAGTACTTC. Translated: CASSQQYEQYF.

This clonotype has only a few counts. J is TRBJ2-4 and V is TRBV2; 9 nucleotides align to TRBD1. CDR3 length equals 16 residues. V gave up 1 base and J gave up 0 bases; unmatched junction bases: 1. In germline, CDR1 is SNHLY, CDR2 FYNNEI. CDR3 DNA sequence: TGTGCCAGCAGTGAAGACAGGGGGCCAGCCAAAAACATTCAGTACTTC. The encoded protein is CASSEDRGPAKNIQYF.